Sequencing of this T cell receptor (beta chain) was carried out in a study of blood T cell repertoires in COVID-19. The wider study: PBMCs, B-cell-depleted T cells, or T cells were the source of the cDNA or gDNA that made up the material.

As handled by the study authors: Estimation of nucleated cell counts relied on the amplification of reference gene primers. Produced via immunoSEQ multiplex PCR; TCRdb's table is partial and in-frame only. That table supplies the V and J calls and clone size; D and trimming were determined from the DNA. This sample has around 160,000 clones, with approximately 87% found just once. V lost 7 bases and J lost 9, with 15 bases in between. The CDR3 length is 12 residues. Germline V gene lookup returns CDR1 MNHEY and CDR2 SMNVEV (reference sequence). Seattle patients were enrolled during active infection and followed longitudinally.

This sequence originates from a woman in her 70s with COVID-19, enrolled during active disease. Sequencing was carried out using peripheral blood. The gene calls are TRBV27 and TRBJ1-1, with no clear D. The CDR3, as DNA: TGTGCCAGCACTCCAAGGGAGGGAAAAGCTTTCTTT. Translated, it gives CASTPREGKAFF.